The 9 T cell receptor beta chains below all came from one sample that was sequenced in a study of cytomegalovirus exposure and HLA in healthy donors. The data were produced by immunoSEQ multiplex PCR, yet TCRdb's version contains in-frame clones alone and is incomplete. This table holds approximately 220,000 clones, approximately 88% found once. Sequenced input: PBMCs. The receptors derive from a woman aged 25 to 39 in good health and CMV-seropositive.

This clone has just one count. DNA of the CDR3: TGTGCCAGCACCTCCCGGGGCGGTGGGGCCAACGTCCTGACTTTC. Its translation is CASTSRGGGANVLTF. This chain joins TRBV27 and TRBJ2-6; D possibly matches TRBD1 or TRBD2 (5 bases each). The V gene lost 7 bases and the J gene lost 3 bases, with 13 bases spanning the gap. The germline CDR1 and CDR2 sequences are MNHEY and SMNVEV (reference sequence). This CDR3 comprises 15 residues.

The V and J genes are TRBV6-1 and TRBJ1-4; D may be TRBD1 (6 bases). Germline loops: CDR1 MNHNS, CDR2 SASEGT. This CDR3 is built from 15 residues. V gave up 6 bases and J gave up 8 bases, with 19 bases separating them. The CDR3 reads CASSRQAGVEEKLFF. In nucleotides, the CDR3 is TGTGCCAGCAGCCGACAAGCAGGGGTTGAAGAAAAACTGTTTTTT.

The rearrangement links TRBV28 to TRBJ1-5; 9 bases align to TRBD1. This CDR3 is 15 amino acids long. Germline CDR1 reads MDHEN; CDR2 reads SYDVKM. V shed 6 bases, J shed 6 bases, and the junction held 9 bases outside the gene matches. CDR3 bases: TGTGCCAGCAGACCCAGGGGACAGGGAGGTCAGCCCCAGCATTTT. Translated: CASRPRGQGGQPQHF.

The rearrangement links TRBV4-1 to TRBJ1-1, with D tentatively TRBD1 (5 bases). Looked up from germline, CDR1 is MGHRA and CDR2 is YSYEKL. Trimming cost V 4 bases and J 0 bases, with 21 bases left between them. The CDR3 has 18 residues. The CDR3 nucleotides read TGCGCCAGCAGCCGCATGTCCCGGCCAGGGTTAATGAACACTGAAGCTTTCTTT. It codes for CASSRMSRPGLMNTEAFF.

This clone was detected only once. The V gene is TRBV30, the J gene TRBJ1-3; 8 bases are a match to TRBD1. CDR1 and CDR2 (germline): GTSNPN, SVGIG (reference sequence). V shed 2 bases, J shed 9 bases, and the junction held 3 bases outside the gene matches. CDR3 size: 12 residues. The CDR3 nucleotides read TGTGCCTGGAGTCTACAGGGGGGCACCATATATTTT. Its protein is CAWSLQGGTIYF.

This chain connects TRBV6-5 to TRBJ1-2, with D possibly TRBD1 on 5 matching bases. Trimming removed 11 bases at V and 8 bases at J, with 21 bases between. Germline V gives CDR1 MNHEY, CDR2 SVGAGI. This CDR3 has 13 amino acids. CDR3 in DNA: TGTGCCTCAACCCGGGACGGTCTCATCGGCTACACCTTC. Amino acid sequence: CASTRDGLIGYTF.

This clone was counted a single time. The chain uses TRBV4-3 and TRBJ2-6, with 7 nucleotides matching TRBD1. Trimming took 2 bases from V and 12 from J; bases not matched to a gene: 7. CDR1 LGHNA and CDR2 YSLEER come from the germline V gene. CDR3 length: 14 amino acids. CDR3 region: CASSQFTGERVLTF. CDR3 DNA: TGCGCCAGCAGCCAATTCACAGGGGAACGCGTCCTGACTTTC.

The chain couples TRBV5-6 to TRBJ2-7; 8 positions match TRBD2. Per germline, CDR1 SGHDT and CDR2 YYEEEE. The CDR3 runs to 13 residues. V gave up 5 bases and J gave up 7 bases; unmatched junction bases: 8. Here the CDR3 DNA reads TGTGCCAGCAGTTCTGGACTAGCCCGGGAGCAGTACTTC. Translating it yields CASSSGLAREQYF.

The count of this clone is one. V and J are TRBV5-1 and TRBJ1-2, with a possible D match to TRBD1 (5 bases). The V end was cut by 4 bases, the J end by 7 bases, with 14 bases between. The CDR3 runs to 13 residues. The germline gives CDR1 SGHRS, CDR2 YFSETQ. This chain's CDR3 is CASSGTRAGGYTF. The DNA of the CDR3 is TGCGCCAGCAGCGGGACCCGGGCGGGTGGCTACACCTTC.